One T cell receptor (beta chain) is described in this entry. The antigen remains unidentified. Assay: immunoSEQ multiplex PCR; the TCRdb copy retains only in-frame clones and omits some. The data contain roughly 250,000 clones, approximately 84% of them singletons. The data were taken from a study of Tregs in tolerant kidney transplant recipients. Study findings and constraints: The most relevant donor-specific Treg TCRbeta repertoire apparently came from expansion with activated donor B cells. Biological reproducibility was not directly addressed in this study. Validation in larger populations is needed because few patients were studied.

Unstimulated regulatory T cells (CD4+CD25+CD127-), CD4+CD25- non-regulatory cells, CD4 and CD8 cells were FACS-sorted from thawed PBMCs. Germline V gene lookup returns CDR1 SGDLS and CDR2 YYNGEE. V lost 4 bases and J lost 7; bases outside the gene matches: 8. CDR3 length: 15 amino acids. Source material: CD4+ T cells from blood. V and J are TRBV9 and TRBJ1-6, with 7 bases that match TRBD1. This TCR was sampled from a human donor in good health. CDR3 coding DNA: TGTGCCAGCAGCCGAGACAGGGTCGGAAATTCACCCCTCCACTTT. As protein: CASSRDRVGNSPLHF.